This entry lists 18 T cell receptor beta chains sequenced from one sample in a study of T cells in Graves' hyperthyroidism and ophthalmopathy. Using RNA transcripts as the source, TCR beta CDR3 regions were amplified. An initial round of RT-PCR targeting the TCR CDR3 relied on the HTBI primer set. TCRdb recomputed calls from the multiplex PCR reads with MiXCR, one row per CDR3 protein. The table shows fewer than 350,000 distinct CDR3 sequences, with approximately 14% occurring only once. Sequenced sample: blood. These receptors all come from a woman in her 50s with Graves' hyperthyroidism that later progressed to Graves' ophthalmopathy.

A few counts support this clonotype. This chain uses TRBV6-1 with TRBJ1-5; D is unresolved. Germline V gene sequence: CDR1 MNHNS, CDR2 SASEGT. The CDR3 has 16 residues. Trimming left V 2 bases short and J 0 bases short, with 11 bases between. This CDR3 reads CASSESPVYSNQPQHF. The CDR3 DNA is TGTGCCAGCAGTGAATCCCCCGTTTATAGCAATCAGCCCCAGCATTTT.

There are many counts of this clonotype. The rearrangement links TRBV3-1 to TRBJ2-3; D is possibly TRBD1 or TRBD2 (5 bases each). V lost 0 bases and J lost 9, with 31 bases in between. CDR3 length equals 20 residues. In germline, CDR1 is LGHDT, CDR2 YNNKEL (reference sequence). CDR3 DNA: TGTGCCAGCAGCCAAGACGGGCAGGCCCAGGCTGGGGCCGGCTGGGGGACGCAGTATTTT. This gives the protein CASSQDGQAQAGAGWGTQYF.

The sample holds many counts of this clonotype. This chain uses TRBV11-2 with TRBJ1-1; D is uncertain. The V and J ends lost 5 bases and 8 bases respectively, with 15 bases between them. Germline CDR1 SGHAT, CDR2 FQNNGV. The CDR3 is 13 amino acids. This CDR3 reads CASSPDDGSEAFF. The CDR3, as DNA: TGTGCCAGCAGCCCCGACGACGGATCCGAAGCTTTCTTT.

This clonotype appeared many times. CDR3 protein: CASSPTGSDEQYF. CDR3 DNA: TGTGCCAGCAGTCCGACAGGGTCGGACGAGCAGTACTTC. The chain is built from TRBV28 and TRBJ2-7, with 7 nucleotides matching TRBD1. The germline CDR1 and CDR2 sequences are MDHEN and SYDVKM. The junction had 6 bases not matched to a gene; V was cut back by 5 bases and J by 5 bases. The CDR3 covers 13 residues. The full variable domain, its missing parts supplied by reference TRBV28 and TRBJ2-7, is DVKVTQSSRYLVKRTGEKVFLECVQDMDHENMFWYRQDPGLGLRLIYFSYDVKMKEKGDIPEGYSVSREKKERFSLILESASTNQTSMYLCASSPTGSDEQYFGPGTRLTVT.

This clonotype was seen ten or more times. This chain uses TRBV28 with TRBJ1-4, with D unresolved. Per germline, CDR1 MDHEN and CDR2 SYDVKM. The V end lost 5 bases, the J end lost 0 bases, and 10 bases lay between the germline ends. The CDR3 has 15 residues. CDR3 residues: CASSRLGSTNEKLFF. The CDR3, as DNA: TGTGCCAGCAGTAGGTTGGGGTCAACTAATGAAAAACTGTTTTTT. Full variable domain (missing parts from reference TRBV28 and TRBJ1-4): DVKVTQSSRYLVKRTGEKVFLECVQDMDHENMFWYRQDPGLGLRLIYFSYDVKMKEKGDIPEGYSVSREKKERFSLILESASTNQTSMYLCASSRLGSTNEKLFFGSGTQLSVL.

The chain links TRBV25-1 to TRBJ2-7; 7 bases align to TRBD1. V lost 6 bases and J lost 3; bases outside the gene matches: 8. The CDR3 spans 14 residues. Germline-derived CDR1 and CDR2 are MGHDK and SYGVNS. CDR3 sequence reads: CASSAYRDSYEQYF. The DNA for the CDR3 is TGTGCCAGCAGCGCATATCGGGACAGCTACGAGCAGTACTTC.

In regard to this clonotype: One base away lies a much larger clone, so this may be a sequencing read error. The chain combines TRBV12-3 or TRBV12-4 with TRBJ2-7, with D unclear. The length of the CDR3 is 14 residues. V dropped 3 bases and J dropped 3 bases, with 12 bases sitting between them. CDR3 coding DNA: TGTGCCAGCAGTTTTAGGAGCGAAGTCTACGAGCAGTACTTC. Translated: CASSFRSEVYEQYF.

The rearrangement uses TRBV20-1 and TRBJ2-7, with D perhaps TRBD1 or TRBD2 (7 bases each). The CDR3 is 15 amino acids. The V and J ends lost 6 bases and 5 bases respectively, with 23 bases between them. From germline, CDR1 is DFQATT and CDR2 SNEGSKA (reference sequence). The CDR3, as DNA: TGCAGTGCCAACAGGGGCGGGAGCCTGAGGCACGAGCAGTACTTC. Translating gives CSANRGGSLRHEQYF.

The chain has TRBV12-3 or TRBV12-4 and TRBJ1-5; possible D gene TRBD1, 6 bases. There are 13 residues in the CDR3. Trimming removed 3 bases at V and 5 bases at J, with 8 bases between. CDR3 coding DNA: TGTGCCAGCAGTTTCAAGGGGGATCAGCCCCAGCATTTT. Residues: CASSFKGDQPQHF.

There are many counts of this clonotype. V is TRBV20-1 and J is TRBJ2-7; the D is unclear. Per germline, CDR1 DFQATT and CDR2 SNEGSKA (reference sequence). The V and J ends lost 3 bases and 1 base respectively, with 13 bases between them. The CDR3 has 14 amino acids. CDR3 in amino acids: CSASVAVVSYEQYF. Here the CDR3 DNA reads TGCAGTGCTAGCGTCGCGGTGGTTTCCTACGAGCAGTACTTC.

This chain links TRBV12-3 or TRBV12-4 with TRBJ2-1; D call uncertain. The CDR3 runs 14 residues. V lost 2 bases to trimming and J lost 0 bases, with 5 bases between them. The CDR3 coding sequence is TGTGCCAGCAGTTTAAGTTTCTCCTACAATGAGCAGTTCTTC. Protein sequence: CASSLSFSYNEQFF.

This clonotype came up many times. The V and J genes are TRBV18 and TRBJ2-3, with D hard to call. The V end lost 4 bases, the J end lost 4 bases, and 12 bases lay between the germline ends. The CDR3 extends over 14 amino acids. Germline values: CDR1 KGHSH, CDR2 LQKENI. This CDR3 reads CASSLGSSADTQYF. CDR3 in DNA: TGTGCCAGCTCACTGGGGTCAAGTGCAGATACGCAGTATTTT. The full variable domain, in which reference TRBV18 and TRBJ2-3 provide the parts outside the CDR3, is NAGVMQNPRHLVRRRGQEARLRCSPMKGHSHVYWYRQLPEEGLKFMVYLQKENIIDESGMPKERFSAEFPKEGPSILRIQQVVRGDSAAYFCASSLGSSADTQYFGPGTRLTVL.

This chain joins TRBV5-4 and TRBJ2-2; the D gene could be TRBD1 or TRBD2 (5 bases each). CDR1 and CDR2 (germline): SGHNT, YYREEE (reference sequence). V lost 7 bases and J lost 3, with 16 bases in between. The CDR3 loop spans 15 amino acids. CDR3 loop: CASYPRGRDTGELFF. CDR3 coding DNA: TGTGCCAGCTACCCCCGGGGCCGGGACACCGGGGAGCTGTTTTTT.

This clonotype was recorded at least ten times. The chain couples TRBV13 to TRBJ1-4; the match to TRBD1 covers 7 bases. The CDR3 length is 14 residues. The germline CDR1 and CDR2 sequences are PRHDT and FYEKMQ (reference sequence). V was pared by 4 bases and J by 3 bases, with 2 bases of the junction left unmatched. CDR3 residues: CASSSTGSNEKLFF. Here the CDR3 DNA reads TGTGCCAGCAGCTCGACAGGGTCTAATGAAAAACTGTTTTTT. Supplemented by reference TRBV13 and TRBJ1-4, the full variable domain reads AAGVIQSPRHLIKEKRETATLKCYPIPRHDTVYWYQQGPGQDPQFLISFYEKMQSDKGSIPDRFSAQQFSDYHSELNMSSLELGDSALYFCASSSTGSNEKLFFGSGTQLSVL.

This clonotype has at least ten counts. The genes are TRBV24-1 and TRBJ2-3; D unresolved. The ends were cut back, 4 bases at V and 0 bases at J, with 16 bases in the middle. Germline values: CDR1 KGHDR, CDR2 SFDVKD. The CDR3 length is 17 residues. As DNA, the CDR3 is TGTGCCACCAGTGACCCCTCGGCAGCCCTCAGCACAGATACGCAGTATTTT. It translates to CATSDPSAALSTDTQYF.

The chain couples TRBV3-1 to TRBJ2-1, with 15 bases aligning to TRBD2. CDR3 size: 18 residues. With 3 bases clipped from V and 0 bases from J, the junction kept 3 bases outside the gene matches. Germline assignment: CDR1 LGHDT and CDR2 YNNKEL (reference sequence). The DNA of the CDR3 is TGTGCCAGCAGCCATCGGACTAGCGGGAGGGCCTCCTACAATGAGCAGTTCTTC. It translates to CASSHRTSGRASYNEQFF.

To note about this clonotype: Possible read error: a much larger clone is one base away. This sequence joins TRBV28 and TRBJ1-5; no firm D call. V was cut by 4 bases and J by 3 bases, with 13 bases left in between. The CDR3 has 15 amino acids. Germline CDR1 MDHEN, CDR2 SYDVKM. CDR3 nucleotide sequence: TGTGCCAGCAGTTCTCAAGGGCAGGCCAATCAGCCCCAGCATTTT. Its translation is CASSSQGQANQPQHF.

This clonotype came up a few times. The gene calls are TRBV6-1 and TRBJ1-2; D is perhaps TRBD1 (6 bases). Trimming pared 6 bases from V and 8 bases from J, leaving 10 bases between. The CDR3 totals 11 residues. The V gene's germline CDR1 is MNHNS and CDR2 SASEGT. Here the CDR3 reads CASRRGDGYTF. The CDR3 DNA reads TGTGCCAGCAGGAGGGGGGACGGCTACACCTTC.